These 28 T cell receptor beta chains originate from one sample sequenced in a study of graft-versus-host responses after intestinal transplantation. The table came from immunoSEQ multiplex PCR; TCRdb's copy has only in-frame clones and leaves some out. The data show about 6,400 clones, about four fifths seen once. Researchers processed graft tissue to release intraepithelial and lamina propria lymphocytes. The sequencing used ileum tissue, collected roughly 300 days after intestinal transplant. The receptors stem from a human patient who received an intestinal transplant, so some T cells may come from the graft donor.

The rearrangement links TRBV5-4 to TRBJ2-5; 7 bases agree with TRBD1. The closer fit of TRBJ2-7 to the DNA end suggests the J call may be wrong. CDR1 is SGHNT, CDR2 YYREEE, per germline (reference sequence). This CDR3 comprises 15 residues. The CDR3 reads CASSPFRGSPYEQYF. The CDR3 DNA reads TGTGCCAGCAGTCCGTTCAGGGGGTCCCCTTACGAGCAGTACTTC.

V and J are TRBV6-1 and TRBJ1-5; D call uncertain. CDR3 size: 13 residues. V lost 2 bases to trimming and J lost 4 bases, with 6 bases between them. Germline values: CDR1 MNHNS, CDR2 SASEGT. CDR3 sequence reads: CASSESWNQPQHF. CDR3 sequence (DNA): TGTGCCAGCAGTGAAAGTTGGAATCAGCCCCAGCATTTT.

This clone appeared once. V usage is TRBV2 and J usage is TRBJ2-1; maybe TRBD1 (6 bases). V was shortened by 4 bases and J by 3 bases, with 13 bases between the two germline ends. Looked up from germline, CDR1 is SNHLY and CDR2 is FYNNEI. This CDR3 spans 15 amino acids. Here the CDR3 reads CASSVGRTVYNEQFF. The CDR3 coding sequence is TGTGCCAGCAGTGTAGGTAGGACAGTCTACAATGAGCAGTTCTTC.

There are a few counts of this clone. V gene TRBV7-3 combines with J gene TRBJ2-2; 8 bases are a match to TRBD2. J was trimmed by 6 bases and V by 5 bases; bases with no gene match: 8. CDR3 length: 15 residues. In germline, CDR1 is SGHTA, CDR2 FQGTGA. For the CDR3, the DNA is TGTGCCAGCAGCAAGACTAGCGTCCTAGCCGGGGAGCTGTTTTTT. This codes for CASSKTSVLAGELFF.

CDR3: CASSITGEKLFF. Here the CDR3 DNA reads TGTGCCAGCAGCATTACAGGGGAAAAACTGTTTTTT. The chain joins TRBV13 to TRBJ1-4; possibly TRBD1 for D (6 bases). The CDR3 totals 12 residues. Germline V CDR1 and CDR2: PRHDT, FYEKMQ (reference sequence). V lost 5 bases, J lost 8 bases, and 9 bases lay in between.

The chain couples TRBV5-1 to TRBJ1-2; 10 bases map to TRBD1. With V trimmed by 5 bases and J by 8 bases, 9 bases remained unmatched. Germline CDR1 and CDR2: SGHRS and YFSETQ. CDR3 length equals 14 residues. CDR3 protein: CASSYGTGALGYTF. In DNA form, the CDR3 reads TGCGCCAGCAGTTATGGGACAGGGGCTCTCGGCTACACCTTC.

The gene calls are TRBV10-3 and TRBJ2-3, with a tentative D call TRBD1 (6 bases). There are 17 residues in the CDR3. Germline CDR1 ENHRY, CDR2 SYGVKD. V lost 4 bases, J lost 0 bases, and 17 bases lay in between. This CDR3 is CAISVSFGQLSTDTQYF. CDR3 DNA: TGTGCCATCAGTGTAAGCTTCGGACAGCTAAGCACAGATACGCAGTATTTT.

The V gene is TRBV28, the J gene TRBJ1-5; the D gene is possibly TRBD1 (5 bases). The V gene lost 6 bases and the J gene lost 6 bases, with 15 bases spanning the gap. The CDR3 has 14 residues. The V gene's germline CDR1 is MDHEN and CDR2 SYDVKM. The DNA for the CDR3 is TGTGCCAGCAGCCAGGGTGCGTTAGCTCAGCCCCAGCATTTT. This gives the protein CASSQGALAQPQHF.

The CDR3 loop reads CASRGTVHNQPQHF. Written as DNA, the CDR3 is TGTGCCAGCAGAGGGACAGTTCATAATCAGCCCCAGCATTTT. The V gene is TRBV6-5, the J gene TRBJ1-5; TRBD1 aligns across 7 bases. The CDR3 length is 14 residues. Per the germline V gene, CDR1 is MNHEY and CDR2 is SVGAGI. V was clipped by 6 bases and J by 4 bases; unmatched bases: 6.

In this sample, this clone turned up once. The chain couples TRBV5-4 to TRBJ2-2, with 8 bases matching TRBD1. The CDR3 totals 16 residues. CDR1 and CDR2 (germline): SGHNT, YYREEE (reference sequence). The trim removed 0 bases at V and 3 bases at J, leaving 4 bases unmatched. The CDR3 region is CASSLAGGQDTGELFF. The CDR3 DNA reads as TGTGCCAGCAGCTTGGCAGGGGGACAGGACACCGGGGAGCTGTTTTTT.

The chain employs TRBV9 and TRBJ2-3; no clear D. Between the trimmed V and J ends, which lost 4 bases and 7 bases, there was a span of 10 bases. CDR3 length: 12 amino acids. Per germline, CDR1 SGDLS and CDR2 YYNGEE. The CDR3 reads CASSPFENTQYF. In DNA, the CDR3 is TGTGCCAGCAGCCCCTTTGAAAATACGCAGTATTTT.

The CDR3 nucleotides are TGTGCCAGCGCGGGTGGGGGAACTAATGAAAAACTGTTTTTT. Translated, it gives CASAGGGTNEKLFF. The V call is TRBV28, the J call TRBJ1-4; a possible D gene is TRBD1 (5 bases). CDR1 and CDR2 (germline): MDHEN, SYDVKM. V was trimmed by 8 bases and J by 1 base, leaving 11 bases between them. There are 14 residues in the CDR3. Drawing the rest from reference TRBV28 and TRBJ1-4, the complete variable domain is DVKVTQSSRYLVKRTGEKVFLECVQDMDHENMFWYRQDPGLGLRLIYFSYDVKMKEKGDIPEGYSVSREKKERFSLILESASTNQTSMYLCASAGGGTNEKLFFGSGTQLSVL.

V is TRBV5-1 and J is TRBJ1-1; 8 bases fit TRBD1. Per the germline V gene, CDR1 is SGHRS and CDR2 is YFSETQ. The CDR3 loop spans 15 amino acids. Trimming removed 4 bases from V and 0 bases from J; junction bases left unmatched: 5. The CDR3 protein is CASSPWTGMNTEAFF. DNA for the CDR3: TGCGCCAGCAGCCCCTGGACAGGGATGAACACTGAAGCTTTCTTT.

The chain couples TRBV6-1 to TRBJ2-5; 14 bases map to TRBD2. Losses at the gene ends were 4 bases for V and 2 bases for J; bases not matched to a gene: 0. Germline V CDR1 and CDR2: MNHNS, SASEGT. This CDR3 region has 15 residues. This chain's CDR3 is CASSGLAGGQETQYF. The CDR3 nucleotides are TGTGCCAGCAGTGGACTAGCGGGGGGGCAAGAGACCCAGTACTTC.

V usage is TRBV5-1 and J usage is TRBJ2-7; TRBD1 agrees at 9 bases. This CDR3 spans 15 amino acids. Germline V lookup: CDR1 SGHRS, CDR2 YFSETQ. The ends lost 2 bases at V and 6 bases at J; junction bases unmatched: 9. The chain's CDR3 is CASSLRTGDIGEQYF. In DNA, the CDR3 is TGCGCCAGCAGCTTACGGACAGGGGATATAGGCGAGCAGTACTTC.

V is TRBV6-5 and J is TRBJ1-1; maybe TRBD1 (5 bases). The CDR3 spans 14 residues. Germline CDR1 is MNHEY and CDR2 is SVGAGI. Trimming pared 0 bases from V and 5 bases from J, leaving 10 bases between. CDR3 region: CASSYSGARTEAFF. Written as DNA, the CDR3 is TGTGCCAGCAGTTACTCAGGGGCTCGGACTGAAGCTTTCTTT.

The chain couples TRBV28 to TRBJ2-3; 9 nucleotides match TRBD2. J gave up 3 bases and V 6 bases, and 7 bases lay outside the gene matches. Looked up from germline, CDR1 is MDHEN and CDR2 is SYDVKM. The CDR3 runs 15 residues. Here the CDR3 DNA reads TGTGCCAGCAGGGGGACGGGACTAGCAACAGATACGCAGTATTTT. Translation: CASRGTGLATDTQYF.

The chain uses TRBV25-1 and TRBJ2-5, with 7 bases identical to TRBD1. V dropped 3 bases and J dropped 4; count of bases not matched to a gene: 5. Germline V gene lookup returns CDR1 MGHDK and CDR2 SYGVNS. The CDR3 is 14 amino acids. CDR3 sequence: CASSDWTGGETQYF. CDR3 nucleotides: TGTGCCAGCAGTGACTGGACAGGAGGAGAGACCCAGTACTTC.

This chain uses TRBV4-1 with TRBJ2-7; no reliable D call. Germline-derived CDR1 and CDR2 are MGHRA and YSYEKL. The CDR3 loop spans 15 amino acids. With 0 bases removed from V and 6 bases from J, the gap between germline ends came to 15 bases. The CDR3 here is CASSQEVGWDFEQYF. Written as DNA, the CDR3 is TGCGCCAGCAGCCAAGAGGTAGGGTGGGATTTCGAGCAGTACTTC.

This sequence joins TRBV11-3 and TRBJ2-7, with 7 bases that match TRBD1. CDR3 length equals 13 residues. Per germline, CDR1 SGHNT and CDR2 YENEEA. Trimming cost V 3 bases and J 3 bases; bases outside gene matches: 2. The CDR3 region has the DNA TGTGCCAGCAGCTTCAGACAGGGCTACGAGCAGTACTTC. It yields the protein CASSFRQGYEQYF.

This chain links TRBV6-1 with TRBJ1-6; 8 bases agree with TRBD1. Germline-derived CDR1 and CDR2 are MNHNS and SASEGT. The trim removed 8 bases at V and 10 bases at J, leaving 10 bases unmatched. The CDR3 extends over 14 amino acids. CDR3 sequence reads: CASLPDRVSSPLHF. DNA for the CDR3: TGTGCCAGCCTACCGGACAGGGTCAGCTCACCCCTCCACTTT.

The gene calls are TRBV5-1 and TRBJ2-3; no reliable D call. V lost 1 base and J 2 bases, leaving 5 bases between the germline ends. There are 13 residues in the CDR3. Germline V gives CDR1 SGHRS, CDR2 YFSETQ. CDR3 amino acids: CASSLIPTDTQYF. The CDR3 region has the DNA TGCGCCAGCAGCTTGATTCCCACAGATACGCAGTATTTT.

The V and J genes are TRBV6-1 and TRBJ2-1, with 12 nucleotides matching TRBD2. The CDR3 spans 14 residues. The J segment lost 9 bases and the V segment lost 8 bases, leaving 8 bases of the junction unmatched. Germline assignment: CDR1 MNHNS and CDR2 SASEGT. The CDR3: CASPMTSGSSEQFF. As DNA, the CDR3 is TGTGCCAGCCCAATGACTAGCGGGAGCAGTGAGCAGTTCTTC.

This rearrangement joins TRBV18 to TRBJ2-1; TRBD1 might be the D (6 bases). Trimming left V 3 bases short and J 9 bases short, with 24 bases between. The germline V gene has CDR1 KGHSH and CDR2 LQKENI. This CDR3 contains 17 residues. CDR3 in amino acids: CASSPGGGAGTITEQFF. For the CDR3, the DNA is TGTGCCAGCTCACCGGGTGGGGGCGCAGGGACAATAACTGAGCAGTTCTTC.

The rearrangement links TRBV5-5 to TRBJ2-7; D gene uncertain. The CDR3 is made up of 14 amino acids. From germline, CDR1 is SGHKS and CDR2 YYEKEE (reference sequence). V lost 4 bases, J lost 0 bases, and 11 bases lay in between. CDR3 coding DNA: TGTGCCAGCAGCCTTCGGACGAGCTCCTACGAGCAGTACTTC. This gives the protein CASSLRTSSYEQYF.

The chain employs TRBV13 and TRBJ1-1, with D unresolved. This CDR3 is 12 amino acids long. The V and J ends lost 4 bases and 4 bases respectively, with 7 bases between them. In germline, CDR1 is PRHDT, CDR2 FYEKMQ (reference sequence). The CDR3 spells CASSSSATEAFF. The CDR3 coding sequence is TGTGCCAGCAGCTCCTCGGCCACTGAAGCTTTCTTT.

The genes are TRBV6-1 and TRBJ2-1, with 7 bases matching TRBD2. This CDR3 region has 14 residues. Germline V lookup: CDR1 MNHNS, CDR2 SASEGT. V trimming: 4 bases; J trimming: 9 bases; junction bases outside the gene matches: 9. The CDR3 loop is CASSVWASGAEQFF. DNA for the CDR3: TGTGCCAGCAGTGTATGGGCTAGCGGAGCTGAGCAGTTCTTC.

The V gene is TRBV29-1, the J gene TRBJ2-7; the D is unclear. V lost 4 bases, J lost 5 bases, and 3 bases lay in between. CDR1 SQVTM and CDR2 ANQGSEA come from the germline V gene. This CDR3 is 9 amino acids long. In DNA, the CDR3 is TGCAGCGTTGTTAACGAGCAGTACTTC. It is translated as CSVVNEQYF.